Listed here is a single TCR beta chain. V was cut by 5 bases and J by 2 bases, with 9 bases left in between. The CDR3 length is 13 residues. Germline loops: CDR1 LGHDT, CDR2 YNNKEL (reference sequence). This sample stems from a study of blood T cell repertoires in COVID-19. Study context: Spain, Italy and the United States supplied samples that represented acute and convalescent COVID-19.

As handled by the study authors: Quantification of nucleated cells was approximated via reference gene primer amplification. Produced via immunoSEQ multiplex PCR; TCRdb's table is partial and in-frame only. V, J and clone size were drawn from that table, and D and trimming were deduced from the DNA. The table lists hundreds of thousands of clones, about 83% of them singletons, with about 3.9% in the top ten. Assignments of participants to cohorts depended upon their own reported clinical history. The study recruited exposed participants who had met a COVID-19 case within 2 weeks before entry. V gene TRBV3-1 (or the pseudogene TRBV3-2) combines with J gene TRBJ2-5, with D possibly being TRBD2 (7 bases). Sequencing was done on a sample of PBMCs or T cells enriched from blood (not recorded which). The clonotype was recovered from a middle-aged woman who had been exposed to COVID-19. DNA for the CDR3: TGTGCCAGCAGCGGGGGGGCGCAAGAGACCCAGTACTTC. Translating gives CASSGGAQETQYF.